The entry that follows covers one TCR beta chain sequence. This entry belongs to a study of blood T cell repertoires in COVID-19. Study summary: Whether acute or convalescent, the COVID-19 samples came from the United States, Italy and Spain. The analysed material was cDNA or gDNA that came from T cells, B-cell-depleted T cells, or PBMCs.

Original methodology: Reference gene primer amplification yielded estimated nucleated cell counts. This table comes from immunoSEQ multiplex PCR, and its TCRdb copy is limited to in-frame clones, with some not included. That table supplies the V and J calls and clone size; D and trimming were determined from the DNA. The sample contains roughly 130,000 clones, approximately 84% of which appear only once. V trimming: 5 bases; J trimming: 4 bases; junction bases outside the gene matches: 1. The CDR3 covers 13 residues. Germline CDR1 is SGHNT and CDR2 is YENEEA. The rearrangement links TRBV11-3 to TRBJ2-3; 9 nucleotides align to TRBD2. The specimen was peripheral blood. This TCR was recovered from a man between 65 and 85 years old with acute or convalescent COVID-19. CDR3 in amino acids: CASSPSGADTQYF. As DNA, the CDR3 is TGTGCCAGCAGCCCTAGCGGGGCAGATACGCAGTATTTT.